The clone carrying this TCR beta chain was seen once. The antigen is not known. This CDR3 comprises 12 residues. Trimming removed 11 bases at V and 0 bases at J, with 10 bases between. Germline V gene lookup returns CDR1 ENHRY and CDR2 SYGVKD. Clinicians diagnosed using symptoms, serum thyroxine, TRAb, thyroid ultrasound and orbital computed tomography. These data are taken from a study of Graves' ophthalmopathy and Graves' hyperthyroidism. Turning to the study itself: There was a collection of peripheral blood at initial diagnosis, before any treatment.

RNA transcripts were the source from which TCR beta CDR3 regions were amplified. First-round RT-PCR with HTBI primers preceded a second-round multiplex PCR. In TCRdb, the multiplex PCR reads were re-called with MiXCR into one record per CDR3 protein. The sample shows about 740,000 distinct CDR3 sequences, around 40% of them seen only once. The study, taken as a whole, reports: Among thyroid clonotypes expanded above 0.001 frequency, most also appeared in blood.

The sample taken for sequencing was peripheral blood. The chain uses TRBV10-3 and TRBJ2-5; either TRBD1 or TRBD2 may fit D (5 bases each). The source is an adult man with Graves' ophthalmopathy. CDR3 DNA: TGTGCCTCCGGGGACCACCAAGAGACCCAGTACTTC. Encoded protein: CASGDHQETQYF.